Following are 28 T cell receptor beta chains from one sample sequenced in a study of blood T cell dynamics during melanoma immunotherapy. Some clones are missing from TCRdb's copy, which holds only in-frame ones; the method was immunoSEQ multiplex PCR. This sample has approximately 12,000 clones; roughly 90% occur once, and the top ten carry about 3.5%. Sample time point: pre-treatment baseline. Sequencing was performed on blood, taken from a patient treated with checkpoint blockade. Receptors originate from a human donor with melanoma.

The gene calls are TRBV28 and TRBJ1-1, with 7 bases that match TRBD1. Trimming at V came to 7 bases and at J to 3 bases, leaving 5 bases not matched to a gene. Germline-derived CDR1 and CDR2 are MDHEN and SYDVKM. The CDR3 is made up of 13 amino acids. The CDR3 DNA reads as TGTGCCAGCAAGGCAGGGGGAGACACTGAAGCTTTCTTT. It is translated as CASKAGGDTEAFF.

This clone came up once. This rearrangement joins TRBV11-2 to TRBJ2-1; 9 bases agree with TRBD2. This CDR3 is built from 16 residues. Trimming at V came to 5 bases and at J to 4 bases, leaving 9 bases not matched to a gene. Germline CDR1 and CDR2: SGHAT and FQNNGV. The CDR3 nucleotides read TGTGCCAGCAGCGGCCGAAGCGGGAGGAGGTACAATGAGCAGTTCTTC. Translation gives CASSGRSGRRYNEQFF. Based on the CDR3 plus reference TRBV11-2 and TRBJ2-1, the full variable domain is EAGVAQSPRYKIIEKRQSVAFWCNPISGHATLYWYQQILGQGPKLLIQFQNNGVVDDSQLPKDRFSAERLKGVDSTLKIQPAKLEDSAVYLCASSGRSGRRYNEQFFGPGTRLTVL.

The chain has TRBV5-1 and TRBJ2-7; 8 positions agree with TRBD1. Germline CDR1 SGHRS, CDR2 YFSETQ. V dropped 4 bases and J dropped 0; count of bases not matched to a gene: 15. The CDR3 covers 18 residues. CDR3 sequence reads: CASSPRTGTGDFSYEQYF. CDR3 coding DNA: TGCGCCAGCAGCCCTCGAACTGGGACAGGCGACTTCTCCTACGAGCAGTACTTC.

The V gene is TRBV5-1, the J gene TRBJ2-2; D not resolved. CDR3 size: 11 residues. V dropped 1 base and J dropped 7 bases, with 2 bases sitting between them. Germline V gives CDR1 SGHRS, CDR2 YFSETQ. Written as DNA, the CDR3 is TGCGCCAGCAGCTTGAGCGGGGAGCTGTTTTTT. It translates to CASSLSGELFF.

This clone has only one observation. The rearrangement joins TRBV7-2 to TRBJ2-7, with 7 positions matching TRBD1. The V and J ends lost 5 bases and 2 bases, in that order; junction bases with no gene match: 9. Germline assignment: CDR1 SGHTA and CDR2 FQGNSA. The length of the CDR3 is 15 residues. This CDR3 reads CASSPQQGTTYEQYF. The CDR3 DNA sequence: TGTGCCAGCAGCCCACAACAGGGGACGACCTACGAGCAGTACTTC.

The chain joins TRBV5-1 to TRBJ1-5; TRBD1 agrees at 11 bases. V gave up 4 bases and J gave up 7 bases; unmatched junction bases: 4. Germline lookup yields CDR1 SGHRS and CDR2 YFSETQ. The CDR3 extends over 14 amino acids. CDR3 sequence: CASSPGQGGQPQHF. CDR3 sequence (DNA): TGCGCCAGCAGCCCGGGACAGGGGGGGCAGCCCCAGCATTTT.

V is TRBV5-1 and J is TRBJ1-6, with TRBD1 identical over 9 bases. With 5 bases clipped from V and 8 bases from J, the junction kept 5 bases outside the gene matches. The germline gives CDR1 SGHRS, CDR2 YFSETQ. The CDR3 is 14 amino acids. The CDR3 DNA reads TGCGCCAGCAGTTACAGGGGGCTCGATTCACCCCTCCACTTT. This sequence encodes CASSYRGLDSPLHF. The full variable domain, completed using reference TRBV5-1 and TRBJ1-6, is KAGVTQTPRYLIKTRGQQVTLSCSPISGHRSVSWYQQTPGQGLQFLFEYFSETQRNKGNFPGRFSGRQFSNSRSEMNVSTLELGDSALYLCASSYRGLDSPLHFGNGTRLTVT.

This chain uses TRBV7-9 with TRBJ2-5, with 7 bases matching TRBD1. The CDR3 spans 15 residues. CDR1 is SEHNR, CDR2 FQNEAQ, per germline (reference sequence). The V and J ends lost 7 bases and 2 bases, in that order; junction bases with no gene match: 10. The CDR3 reads CASTQTPGQQETQYF. The CDR3 DNA follows: TGTGCCAGCACCCAAACTCCGGGACAGCAAGAGACCCAGTACTTC.

This clone was counted only a few times. The V gene is TRBV7-9, the J gene TRBJ1-2; 7 nucleotides match TRBD1. From germline, CDR1 is SEHNR and CDR2 FQNEAQ (reference sequence). V dropped 3 bases and J dropped 6; count of bases not matched to a gene: 4. The CDR3 totals 13 residues. CDR3 in amino acids: CASSFRDSNGYTF. In DNA form, the CDR3 reads TGTGCCAGCAGCTTCCGGGACAGTAATGGCTACACCTTC.

This chain links TRBV14 with TRBJ2-7; no firm D call. Germline assignment: CDR1 SGHDN and CDR2 FVKESK. The CDR3 totals 14 residues. Trimming pared 0 bases from V and 2 bases from J, leaving 8 bases between. CDR3 amino acids: CASSQEYSTYEQYF. CDR3 coding DNA: TGTGCCAGCAGCCAAGAATACAGTACCTACGAGCAGTACTTC.

The CDR3 region is CASSTNAGYGYTF. For the CDR3, the DNA is TGCGCCAGCAGCACCAACGCAGGATATGGCTACACCTTC. The rearrangement joins TRBV5-1 to TRBJ1-2; D remains ambiguous. In germline, CDR1 is SGHRS, CDR2 YFSETQ. Trimming took 4 bases from V and 5 from J, leaving 12 bases between them. This CDR3 has 13 residues.

V gene TRBV5-4 combines with J gene TRBJ1-3; a weak D match, TRBD1 (5 bases). Between the trimmed V and J ends, which lost 5 bases and 0 bases, there was a span of 12 bases. Germline lookup yields CDR1 SGHNT and CDR2 YYREEE (reference sequence). This CDR3 has 15 amino acids. This CDR3 is CASRADGGSGNTIYF. CDR3 DNA: TGTGCCAGCAGGGCGGACGGGGGCTCTGGAAACACCATATATTTT. The full variable domain, in which reference TRBV5-4 and TRBJ1-3 provide the parts outside the CDR3, is ETGVTQSPTHLIKTRGQQVTLRCSSQSGHNTVSWYQQALGQGPQFIFQYYREEENGRGNFPPRFSGLQFPNYSSELNVNALELDDSALYLCASRADGGSGNTIYFGEGSWLTVV.

The chain carries TRBV28 and TRBJ1-5, with D perhaps TRBD1 (5 bases). Germline CDR1 is MDHEN and CDR2 is SYDVKM. Trimming took 2 bases from V and 0 from J, leaving 5 bases between them. The CDR3 is 14 residues long. The CDR3 bases are TGTGCCAGCAGTTTAGGGGGTAGCAATCAGCCCCAGCATTTT. It translates to CASSLGGSNQPQHF.

The CDR3 nucleotides are TGCAGCGTTGTATCGGTCCTCTACAATGAGCAGTTCTTC. The encoded protein is CSVVSVLYNEQFF. V usage is TRBV29-1 and J usage is TRBJ2-1; D remains unclear. The V and J ends lost 4 bases and 3 bases respectively, with 10 bases between them. The CDR3 runs 13 residues. Germline V CDR1 and CDR2: SQVTM, ANQGSEA.

The V gene is TRBV6-6, the J gene TRBJ1-4; a weak D match, TRBD1 (5 bases). Germline loops: CDR1 MNHNY, CDR2 SVGAGI (reference sequence). The CDR3 totals 14 residues. V dropped 2 bases and J dropped 6 bases, with 10 bases sitting between them. The CDR3 here is CASSYGGRDEKLFF. The DNA for the CDR3 is TGTGCCAGCAGTTACGGGGGTCGGGATGAAAAACTGTTTTTT.

The gene calls are TRBV29-1 and TRBJ2-3, with a weak D call TRBD2 (5 bases). The CDR3 is 14 residues long. Trimming left V 4 bases short and J 0 bases short, with 11 bases between. Germline lookup yields CDR1 SQVTM and CDR2 ANQGSEA. The CDR3 reads CSVVGVTSTDTQYF. In DNA, the CDR3 is TGCAGCGTTGTGGGAGTAACTAGCACAGATACGCAGTATTTT.

The chain has TRBV5-6 and TRBJ1-5; TRBD1 is a possible D gene (6 bases). Trimming removed 4 bases at V and 2 bases at J, with 16 bases between. CDR1 is SGHDT and CDR2 is YYEEEE in the germline V gene. This CDR3 contains 16 residues. The CDR3 DNA sequence: TGTGCCAGCAGCGGACCACAGGGATTCGGCAATCAGCCCCAGCATTTT. It specifies CASSGPQGFGNQPQHF.

This CDR3 is CSVITGRAFF. The CDR3 nucleotides are TGCAGCGTAATAACAGGGAGGGCTTTCTTT. The chain employs TRBV29-1 and TRBJ1-1; TRBD1 is a possible D gene (6 bases). The germline V gene has CDR1 SQVTM and CDR2 ANQGSEA. This CDR3 comprises 10 residues. V lost 6 bases and J lost 11, with 13 bases in between. The entire variable domain, with the rest obtained from reference TRBV29-1 and TRBJ1-1, is as follows: SAVISQKPSRDICQRGTSLTIQCQVDSQVTMMFWYRQQPGQSLTLIATANQGSEATYESGFVIDKFPISRPNLTFSTLTVSNMSPEDSSIYLCSVITGRAFFGQGTRLTVV.

The count of this clone is one. CDR3 in amino acids: CASQFGGSYAGELFF. CDR3 nucleotide sequence: TGTGCCAGCCAATTTGGTGGGTCATACGCCGGGGAGCTGTTTTTT. The chain combines TRBV14 with TRBJ2-2; no clear D gene. This CDR3 contains 15 residues. V was clipped by 8 bases and J by 6 bases, with 19 bases between them. CDR1 and CDR2 from the germline V gene are SGHDN and FVKESK.

J is TRBJ1-1 and V is TRBV6-1; a weak D match, TRBD1 (6 bases). Per germline, CDR1 MNHNS and CDR2 SASEGT. There are 15 residues in the CDR3. The V end was cut by 4 bases, the J end by 1 base, with 13 bases between. The DNA of the CDR3 is TGTGCCAGCAGTGGATACGGGACACAGAACACTGAAGCTTTCTTT. This codes for CASSGYGTQNTEAFF.

The gene calls are TRBV2 and TRBJ1-1; TRBD1 matches at 9 bases. The CDR3 runs 13 residues. V gave up 5 bases and J gave up 7 bases; unmatched junction bases: 5. Germline V lookup: CDR1 SNHLY, CDR2 FYNNEI. The CDR3 DNA reads TGTGCCAGCAGTACAGGGGGCTCACTTGAAGCTTTCTTT. Residues: CASSTGGSLEAFF.

The chain couples TRBV6-6 to TRBJ1-5; D is unclear. This CDR3 region has 14 residues. V lost 4 bases, J lost 8 bases, and 15 bases lay in between. Germline-derived CDR1 and CDR2 are MNHNY and SVGAGI (reference sequence). CDR3 loop: CASSLNSPTKPQHF. The CDR3 bases are TGTGCCAGCAGTTTAAACTCGCCTACTAAGCCCCAGCATTTT.

The sample holds a few counts of this clone. The chain has TRBV18 and TRBJ2-7; D is uncertain. Trimming shortened V by 4 bases and J by 6 bases, and 13 bases separated the two germline ends. The CDR3 spans 13 residues. Germline V gene lookup returns CDR1 KGHSH and CDR2 LQKENI. The CDR3 is CASSQTPSAEQYF. The CDR3 DNA sequence: TGTGCCAGCTCACAAACACCCTCGGCCGAGCAGTACTTC.

The J gene is TRBJ1-4, the V gene TRBV18, with no clear D. Germline values: CDR1 KGHSH, CDR2 LQKENI. With 4 bases removed from V and 7 bases from J, the gap between germline ends came to 13 bases. The CDR3 extends over 14 amino acids. The CDR3, as DNA: TGTGCCAGCTCACAACAGACCATGGGTGAAAAACTGTTTTTT. It translates to CASSQQTMGEKLFF. Filled out from reference TRBV18 and TRBJ1-4, the complete variable domain reads NAGVMQNPRHLVRRRGQEARLRCSPMKGHSHVYWYRQLPEEGLKFMVYLQKENIIDESGMPKERFSAEFPKEGPSILRIQQVVRGDSAAYFCASSQQTMGEKLFFGSGTQLSVL.

The rearrangement uses TRBV5-5 and TRBJ2-1; the match to TRBD2 covers 10 bases. The CDR3 is 19 residues long. After removal of 0 bases from V and 3 bases from J, the junction contained 12 bases not matched to a gene. Germline V CDR1 and CDR2: SGHKS, YYEKEE (reference sequence). The CDR3 region is CASSLGQGKAGGHYNEQFF. The CDR3 region has the DNA TGTGCCAGCAGCTTGGGACAGGGAAAAGCGGGAGGGCACTACAATGAGCAGTTCTTC.

The rearrangement links TRBV7-6 to TRBJ1-1, with TRBD1 matching 7 bases. Per germline, CDR1 SGHVS and CDR2 FNYEAQ. The trim removed 5 bases at V and 1 base at J, leaving 4 bases unmatched. This CDR3 comprises 14 residues. Here the CDR3 DNA reads TGTGCCAGCAGCCAAGACAGGGCGAACACTGAAGCTTTCTTT. Protein: CASSQDRANTEAFF.

The J gene is TRBJ1-4, the V gene TRBV11-2; no clear D. V lost 8 bases, J lost 3 bases, and 10 bases lay in between. Germline V gene sequence: CDR1 SGHAT, CDR2 FQNNGV. CDR3 length: 13 amino acids. The CDR3 loop reads CASRRMPNEKLFF. The DNA for the CDR3 is TGTGCCAGCCGGCGAATGCCTAATGAAAAACTGTTTTTT.

The chain uses TRBV6-6 and TRBJ2-1; D not certain. Germline V gene lookup returns CDR1 MNHNY and CDR2 SVGAGI (reference sequence). Between the trimmed V and J ends, which lost 6 bases and 5 bases, there was a span of 20 bases. The CDR3 length is 16 residues. The CDR3 DNA reads TGTGCCAGCAGCTTCCCGGGTGGGCCGCGGAACAATGAGCAGTTCTTC. Translation gives CASSFPGGPRNNEQFF.